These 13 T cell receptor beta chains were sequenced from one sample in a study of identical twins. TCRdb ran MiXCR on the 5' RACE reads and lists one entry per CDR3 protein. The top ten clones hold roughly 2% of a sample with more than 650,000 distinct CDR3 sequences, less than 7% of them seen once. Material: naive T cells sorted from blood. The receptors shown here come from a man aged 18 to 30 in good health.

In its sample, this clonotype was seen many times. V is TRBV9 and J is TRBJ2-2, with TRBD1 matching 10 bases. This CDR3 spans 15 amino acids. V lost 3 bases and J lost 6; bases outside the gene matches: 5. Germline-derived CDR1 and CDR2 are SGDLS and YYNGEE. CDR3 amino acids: CASSEPGQGSGELFF. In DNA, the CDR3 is TGTGCCAGCAGCGAACCGGGACAGGGGTCCGGGGAGCTGTTTTTT.

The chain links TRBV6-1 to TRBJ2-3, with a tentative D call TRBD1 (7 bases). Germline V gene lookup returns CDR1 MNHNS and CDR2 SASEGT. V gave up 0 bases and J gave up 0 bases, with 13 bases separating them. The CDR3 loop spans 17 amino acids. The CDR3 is CASSEAGGTVSTDTQYF. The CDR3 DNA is TGTGCCAGCAGTGAAGCGGGCGGGACAGTCAGCACAGATACGCAGTATTTT.

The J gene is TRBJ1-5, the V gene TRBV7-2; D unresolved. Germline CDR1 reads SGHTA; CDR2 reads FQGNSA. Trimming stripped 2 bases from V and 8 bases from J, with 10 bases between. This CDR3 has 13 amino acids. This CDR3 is CASSLTVGEPQHF. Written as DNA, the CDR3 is TGTGCCAGCAGCTTAACTGTTGGGGAGCCCCAGCATTTT.

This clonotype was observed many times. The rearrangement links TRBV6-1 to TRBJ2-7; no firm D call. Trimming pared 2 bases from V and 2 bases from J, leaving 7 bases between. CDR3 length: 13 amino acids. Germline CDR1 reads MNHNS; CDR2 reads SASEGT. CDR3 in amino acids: CASSENRAYEQYV. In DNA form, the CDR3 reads TGTGCCAGCAGTGAAAACAGAGCCTACGAGCAGTACGTC.

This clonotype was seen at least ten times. The CDR3 is CASSQDRGPYNEQFF. The CDR3 nucleotides read TGCGCCAGCAGCCAAGACAGGGGCCCCTACAATGAGCAGTTCTTC. V gene TRBV4-3 combines with J gene TRBJ2-1; D possibly corresponds to TRBD1 (6 bases). The ends were cut back, 0 bases at V and 2 bases at J, with 8 bases in the middle. There are 15 residues in the CDR3. Germline CDR1 reads LGHNA; CDR2 reads YSLEER.

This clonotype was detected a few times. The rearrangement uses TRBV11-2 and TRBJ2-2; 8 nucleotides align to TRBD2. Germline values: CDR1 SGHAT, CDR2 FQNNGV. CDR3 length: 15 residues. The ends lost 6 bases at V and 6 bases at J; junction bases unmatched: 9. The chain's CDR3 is CASRGPGLGSGELFF. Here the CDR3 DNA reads TGTGCCAGCAGGGGCCCGGGACTAGGTTCCGGGGAGCTGTTTTTT.

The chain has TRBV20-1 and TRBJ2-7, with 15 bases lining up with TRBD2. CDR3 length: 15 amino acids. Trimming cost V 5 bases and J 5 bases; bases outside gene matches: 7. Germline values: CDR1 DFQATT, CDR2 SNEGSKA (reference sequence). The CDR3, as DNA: TGCAGTGCTCCAGGACTAGCGGGAGGGCCGCACGAGCAGTACTTC. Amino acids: CSAPGLAGGPHEQYF.

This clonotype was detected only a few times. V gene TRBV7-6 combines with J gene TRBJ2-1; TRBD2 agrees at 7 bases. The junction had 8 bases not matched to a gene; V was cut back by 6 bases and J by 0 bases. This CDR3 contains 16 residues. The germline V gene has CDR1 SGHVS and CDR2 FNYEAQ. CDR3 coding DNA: TGTGCCAGCAGAATATCCAGCGGGGTCTCCTACAATGAGCAGTTCTTC. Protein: CASRISSGVSYNEQFF.

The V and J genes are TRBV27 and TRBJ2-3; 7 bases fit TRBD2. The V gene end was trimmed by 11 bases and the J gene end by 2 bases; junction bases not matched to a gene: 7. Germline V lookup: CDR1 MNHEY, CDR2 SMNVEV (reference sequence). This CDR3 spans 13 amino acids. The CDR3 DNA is TGTGCCTGCCGGGAGGTCTACACAGATACGCAGTATTTT. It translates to CACREVYTDTQYF.

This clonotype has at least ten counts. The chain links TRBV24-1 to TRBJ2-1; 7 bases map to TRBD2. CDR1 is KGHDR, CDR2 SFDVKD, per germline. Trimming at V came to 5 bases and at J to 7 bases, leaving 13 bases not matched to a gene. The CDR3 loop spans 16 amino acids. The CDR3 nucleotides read TGTGCCACCAGTGCCCACGCGGGAGCCTGGGCGAATGAGCAGTTCTTC. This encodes CATSAHAGAWANEQFF.

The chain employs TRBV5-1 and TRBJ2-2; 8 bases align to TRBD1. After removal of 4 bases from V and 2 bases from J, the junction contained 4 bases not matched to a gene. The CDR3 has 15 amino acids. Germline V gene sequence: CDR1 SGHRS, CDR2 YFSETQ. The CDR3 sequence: CASSPTGDNTGELFF. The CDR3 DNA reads TGCGCCAGCAGCCCGACAGGGGACAACACCGGGGAGCTGTTTTTT.

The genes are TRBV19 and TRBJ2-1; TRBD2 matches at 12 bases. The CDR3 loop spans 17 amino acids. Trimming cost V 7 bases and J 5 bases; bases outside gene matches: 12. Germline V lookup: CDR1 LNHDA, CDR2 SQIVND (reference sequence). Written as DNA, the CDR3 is TGTGCCAGTAAGCCCGGGACTAGCGGGTTATGGGACAATGAGCAGTTCTTC. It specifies CASKPGTSGLWDNEQFF.

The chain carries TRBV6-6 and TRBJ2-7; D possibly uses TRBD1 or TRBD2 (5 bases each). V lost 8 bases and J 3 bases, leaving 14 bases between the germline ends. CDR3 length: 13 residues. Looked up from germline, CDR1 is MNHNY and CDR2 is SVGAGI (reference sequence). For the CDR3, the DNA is TGTGCCAGCCGAGGGACGGACGACTACGAGCAGTACGTC. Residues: CASRGTDDYEQYV.